This T cell receptor beta chain derives from a study of PD-L1 blockade in urothelial cancer (dated by TCRdb to 2017 to 2019). Regarding the research as a whole: Therapy was started around 2014 for all patients, and atezolizumab 1,200 mg was administered intravenously every 3 weeks. About nine tenths of the roughly 29 patients were identified as males with urothelial cancer of bladder origin, and a prior smoking history was reported by 18 of 29 patients. An ECOG performance status of 0 or 1 was recorded for the patients, and 0 to 3 prior chemotherapy regimens had been received by the patients. Blood samples were analyzed at 3 weeks after treatment start (second dose) and at 6 weeks after treatment start. Blood samples gave median yields of around 150,000 T cells and around 88,000 unique TCRs, along with a median clonality of 0.080. An exploratory multi-omic analysis was conducted of the somatic, immune and clinical correlates of response to PD-L1 blockade with atezolizumab in urothelial cancer. Pretreatment tumor samples, along with matched peripheral blood collected serially before and after atezolizumab treatment, underwent TCR sequencing. Progression-free survival longer than 6 months counted as durable clinical benefit, and TCR features were additionally tested against both progression-free and overall survival. In the same patients, pretreatment tumors underwent whole exome sequencing and RNA sequencing in addition to TCR sequencing. Durable clinical benefit was achieved by nine patients but not by the remaining 20. Pretreatment blood TCR-seq was available for twenty-nine patients, at least one posttreatment blood collection was obtained for some 24 patients, and tumor TCR-seq was available for some 24 patients.

Taken from cysteine to phenylalanine, the CDR3 has 13 residues. Only the CDR3 DNA stays, 39 bases, in frame from base 1. V drops 5 bases and J drops 5 bases, leaving 10 bases in between. The germline V gene supplies CDR1 SNHLY and CDR2 FYNNEI. Synthetic TCR analog templates were spiked into each PCR so that absolute template abundance could be estimated from read counts. The immunoSEQ assay was used to amplify TCRbeta CDR3 regions from genomic DNA with bias-controlled V and J gene primers. Rearranged TCRbeta segments were sequenced at approximately 20X coverage. Turning to the authors' computational methods: Clustering was used to correct sequencing errors, and CDR3s were annotated against IMGT to assign V, D and J genes. Downstream analyses used only productive TCRbeta rearrangements, leaving out any out-of-frame or stop-codon sequences. Clonality was computed as one minus Shannon entropy normalized by the log of the number of unique productive sequences. Fisher's exact test with Benjamini-Hochberg correction, using a cutoff of adjusted p below 0.01, was how clones that differed between time points or between blood and tumor were identified. In TCRdb, the immuneACCESS table is reduced to in-frame sequences with V and J assigned. These tables do not hold every clone; where another copy was compared, an unresolved V gene accounts for under half, and the others remain unexplained. V and J calls and clone size are those listed in that table; D and trimming were worked out from the DNA. In all, the sample holds fewer than 30,000 clones, and around 82% of those were seen once. The ten top clones hold 8% to 10% of the sample.

Beyond this particular receptor, the publication reports: Improved progression-free and overall survival was found to be associated with pretreatment peripheral blood TCR clonality below the median. Because of the small sample size (n ≈ 31) and the many exploratory analyses performed, the results are intended to be regarded as hypothesis-generating. Greater expansion of tumor-associated TCR clones in peripheral blood 3 weeks after the start of treatment was observed in patients with durable benefit (n ≈ 22, p = 0.022).

Comment on this clone: This receptor's antigen is unknown. Per-base qualities were not stored, and no clone one base away is much larger.

A total of around 30 patients with locally advanced or metastatic urothelial carcinoma, treated at Memorial Sloan Kettering on a trial protocol, made up the cohort. Peripheral blood mononuclear cells were collected from each patient pretreatment and during treatment, giving between 1 and 8 total time points per patient. The Qiagen DNeasy Blood extraction kit was used to purify genomic DNA from total PBMCs and tumor samples. PBMCs were collected pretreatment and during treatment, and were isolated and stored as previously described. This receptor chain uses TRBV2 and TRBJ1-5, with no D gene named confidently. Here the sequenced sample was PBMCs, taken around atezolizumab (anti-PD-L1) treatment. This sequence originates from a man aged 70 or older with urothelial cancer. CDR3 region: CASSPLGYQPQHF. The DNA reads TGTGCCAGCAGTCCGTTGGGCTATCAGCCCCAGCATTTT.